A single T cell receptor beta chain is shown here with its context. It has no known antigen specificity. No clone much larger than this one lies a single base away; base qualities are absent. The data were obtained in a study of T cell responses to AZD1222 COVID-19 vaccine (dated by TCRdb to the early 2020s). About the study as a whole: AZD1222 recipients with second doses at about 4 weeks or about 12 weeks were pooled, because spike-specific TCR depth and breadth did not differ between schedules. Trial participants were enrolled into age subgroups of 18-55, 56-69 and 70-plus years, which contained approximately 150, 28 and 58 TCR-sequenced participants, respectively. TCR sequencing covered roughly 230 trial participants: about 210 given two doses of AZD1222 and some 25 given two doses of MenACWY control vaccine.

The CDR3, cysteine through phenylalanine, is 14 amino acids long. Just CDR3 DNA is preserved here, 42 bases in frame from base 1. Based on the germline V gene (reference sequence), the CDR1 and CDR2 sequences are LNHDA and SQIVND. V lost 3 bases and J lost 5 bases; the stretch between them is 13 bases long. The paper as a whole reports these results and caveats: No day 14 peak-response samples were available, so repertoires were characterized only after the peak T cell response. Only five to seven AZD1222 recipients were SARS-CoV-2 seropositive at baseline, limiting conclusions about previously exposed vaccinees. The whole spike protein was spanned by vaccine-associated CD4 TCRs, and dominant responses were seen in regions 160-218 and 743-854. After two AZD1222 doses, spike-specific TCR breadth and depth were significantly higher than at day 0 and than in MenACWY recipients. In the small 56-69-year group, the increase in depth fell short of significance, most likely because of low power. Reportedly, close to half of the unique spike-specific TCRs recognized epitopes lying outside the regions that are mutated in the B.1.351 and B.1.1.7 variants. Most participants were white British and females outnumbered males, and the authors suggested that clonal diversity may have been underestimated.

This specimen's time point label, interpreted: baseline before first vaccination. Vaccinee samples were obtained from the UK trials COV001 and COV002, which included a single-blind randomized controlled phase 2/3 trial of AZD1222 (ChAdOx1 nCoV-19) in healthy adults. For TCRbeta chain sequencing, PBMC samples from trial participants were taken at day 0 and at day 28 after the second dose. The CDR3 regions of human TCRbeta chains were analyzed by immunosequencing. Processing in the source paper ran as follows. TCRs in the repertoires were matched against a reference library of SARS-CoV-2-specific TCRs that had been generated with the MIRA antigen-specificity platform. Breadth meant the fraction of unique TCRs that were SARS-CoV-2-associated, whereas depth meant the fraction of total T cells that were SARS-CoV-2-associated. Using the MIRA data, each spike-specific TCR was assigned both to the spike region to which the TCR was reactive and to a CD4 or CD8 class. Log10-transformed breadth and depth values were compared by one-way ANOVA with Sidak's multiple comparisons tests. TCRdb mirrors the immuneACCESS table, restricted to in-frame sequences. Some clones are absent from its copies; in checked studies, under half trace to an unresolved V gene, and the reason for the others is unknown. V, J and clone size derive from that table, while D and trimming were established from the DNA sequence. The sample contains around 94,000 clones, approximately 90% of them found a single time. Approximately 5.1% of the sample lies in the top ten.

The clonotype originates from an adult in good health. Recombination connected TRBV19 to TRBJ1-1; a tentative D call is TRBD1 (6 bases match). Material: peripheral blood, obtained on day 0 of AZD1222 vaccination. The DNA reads TGTGCCAGTAGTATGGCCAGGGGAGGAACTGAAGCTTTCTTT. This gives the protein CASSMARGGTEAFF.